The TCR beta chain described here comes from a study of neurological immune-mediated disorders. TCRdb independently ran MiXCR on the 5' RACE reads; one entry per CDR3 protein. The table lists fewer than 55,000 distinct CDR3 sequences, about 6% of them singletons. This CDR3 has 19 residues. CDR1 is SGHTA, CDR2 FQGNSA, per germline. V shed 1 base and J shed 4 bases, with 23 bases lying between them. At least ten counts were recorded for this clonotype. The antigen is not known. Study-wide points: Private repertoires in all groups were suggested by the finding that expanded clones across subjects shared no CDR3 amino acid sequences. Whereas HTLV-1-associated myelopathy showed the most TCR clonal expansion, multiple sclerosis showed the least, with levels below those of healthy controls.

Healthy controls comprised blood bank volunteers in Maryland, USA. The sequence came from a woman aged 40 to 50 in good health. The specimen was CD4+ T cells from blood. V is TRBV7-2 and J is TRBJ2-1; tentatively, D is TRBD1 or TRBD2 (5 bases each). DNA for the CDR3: TGTGCCAGCAGCTTAGGGCAAGGGACCTTGAGAGCGACTTACAATGAGCAGTTCTTC. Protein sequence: CASSLGQGTLRATYNEQFF.